A selection of T cell receptor beta chains follows, all from one sample in a study of Graves' ophthalmopathy and Graves' hyperthyroidism. From the multiplex PCR reads, TCRdb called clonotypes with MiXCR, one entry per CDR3 protein. This repertoire shows hundreds of thousands of distinct CDR3 sequences, more than 40% found once; its top ten account for more than 2.5%. The sample consisted of peripheral blood. Receptors were obtained from an adult man with Graves' ophthalmopathy. Both conserved end residues are part of each CDR3. The D gene is left open where the match is weak. Not every row has a clone size; where given, it reads once, few, many or a size class.

many,TRBJ2-7,TRBV7-2,TRBD1,CASSLVDRGLSPEQYF,TGTGCCAGCAGCTTAGTGGACAGGGGGCTATCGCCCGAGCAGTACTTC
-,TRBJ2-3,TRBV5-5,-,CASSLGTSSSTDTQYF,TGTGCCAGCAGCCTAGGGACTTCATCTAGCACAGATACGCAGTATTTT
many,TRBJ2-7,TRBV7-2,TRBD1,CASSLVGTGSYEQYF,TGTGCCAGCAGCTTAGTGGGGACAGGTTCCTACGAGCAGTACTTC
-,TRBJ1-1,TRBV2,TRBD1,CASRSGTGVMVFF,TGTGCCAGCAGATCCGGGACAGGGGTTATGGTTTTCTTT
-,TRBJ1-1,TRBV25-1,-,CARGRDTEAFF,TGTGCGAGAGGGAGGGACACTGAAGCTTTCTTT
-,TRBJ2-7,TRBV6-5,TRBD2,CASSYSSGLAGTYEQYF,TGTGCCAGCAGTTACTCGAGTGGTCTAGCGGGTACCTACGAGCAGTACTTC
-,TRBJ2-5,TRBV10-3,TRBD2,CASSYSTLAGGETQYF,TGTGCCAGCAGTTACTCGACACTAGCGGGTGGAGAGACCCAGTACTTC
few,TRBJ2-7,TRBV12-3/TRBV12-4,-,CASTPGTVLGEQYF,TGTGCCAGCACCCCAGGTACGGTGCTTGGGGAGCAGTACTTC
-,TRBJ1-3,TRBV9,-,CASSGGAGGPSGNTIYF,TGTGCCAGCAGCGGGGGCGCGGGCGGACCCTCTGGAAACACCATATATTTT
once,TRBJ1-1,TRBV5-6,-,CASSLHGTMNTEAFF,TGTGCCAGCAGCCTACATGGGACAATGAACACTGAAGCTTTCTTT
many,TRBJ1-1,TRBV7-2,-,CASSSGGGMRAFF,TGTGCCAGCAGCTCGGGGGGGGGTATGCGAGCTTTCTTT
many,TRBJ2-7,TRBV20-1,TRBD2,CSAQAGLHYEQYF,TGCAGTGCGCAAGCGGGACTGCACTACGAGCAGTACTTC
many,TRBJ2-7,TRBV12-3/TRBV12-4,TRBD2,CASSLGSGSSYEQYF,TGTGCCAGCAGTTTAGGGAGCGGGAGCTCCTACGAGCAGTACTTC
-,TRBJ2-7,TRBV7-8,-,CASSFYPLYEQYF,TGTGCCAGCAGCTTCTACCCCCTCTACGAGCAGTACTTC
many,TRBJ1-3,TRBV19,-,CASSPTTGTASGNTIYF,TGTGCCAGTAGTCCGACGACCGGGACTGCTTCTGGAAACACCATATATTTT
-,TRBJ2-6,TRBV7-8,-,CASSVQGWASGANVLTF,TGTGCCAGCAGCGTACAGGGTTGGGCATCCGGGGCCAACGTCCTGACTTTC
many,TRBJ1-5,TRBV24-1,-,CATSDTDRQPQHF,TGTGCCACCAGTGACACTGACAGGCAGCCCCAGCATTTT
-,TRBJ1-2,TRBV10-3,TRBD1,CASSPSGTGTYGYTF,TGTGCCAGCAGCCCCTCCGGGACAGGGACCTATGGCTACACCTTC
many,TRBJ2-6,TRBV10-3,-,CASSSRGTSGANVLTF,TGTGCCAGCAGTTCCCGGGGTACCTCTGGGGCCAACGTCCTGACTTTC
-,TRBJ1-1,TRBV7-3,-,CASSLATEMNTEAFF,TGTGCCAGCAGCTTAGCGACAGAAATGAACACTGAAGCTTTCTTT
many,TRBJ1-2,TRBV3-1,TRBD1,CASSQGQGYGYTF,TGTGCCAGCAGCCAAGGACAGGGATATGGCTACACCTTC
-,TRBJ2-6,TRBV2,TRBD1,CASKTIGGASSGANVLTF,TGTGCCAGCAAAACGATAGGGGGCGCCAGCTCTGGGGCCAACGTCCTGACTTTC
-,TRBJ1-6,TRBV11-2,-,CASSLDHGYNSPLHF,TGTGCCAGCAGCTTAGATCATGGATATAATTCACCCCTCCACTTT
once,TRBJ2-1,TRBV2,-,CASSLQRQNANNEQFF,TGTGCCAGCAGTCTTCAGCGACAGAATGCGAACAATGAGCAGTTCTTC
-,TRBJ1-1,TRBV29-1,-,CSLSALSTEAFF,TGCAGCTTAAGTGCGTTGAGCACTGAAGCTTTCTTT
-,TRBJ2-7,TRBV7-9,TRBD1,CASSPLDRGASYEQYF,TGTGCCAGCAGCCCCCTGGACAGGGGCGCTTCGTACGAGCAGTACTTC
many,TRBJ1-1,TRBV7-6,-,CASSRRRGQHTEAFF,TGTGCCAGCAGCAGACGCCGCGGACAGCACACTGAAGCTTTCTTT
-,TRBJ1-2,TRBV20-1,TRBD1,CSARGAASGQGYGYTF,TGCAGTGCTAGAGGGGCGGCCTCGGGACAGGGGTATGGCTACACCTTC
many,TRBJ1-2,TRBV19,-,CASTKAGDGYTF,TGTGCCAGTACCAAGGCAGGGGATGGCTACACCTTC
once,TRBJ1-6,TRBV25-1,-,CASSEYPGAGSPLHF,TGTGCCAGCAGTGAATACCCCGGGGCTGGATCACCCCTCCACTTT
many,TRBJ1-1,TRBV13,-,CASFLGGYNTEAFF,TGTGCCAGTTTCCTGGGGGGTTACAACACTGAAGCTTTCTTT
few,TRBJ2-7,TRBV7-9,-,CASSLDWGGGQNEQYF,TGTGCCAGCAGCTTAGATTGGGGGGGGGGCCAGAACGAGCAGTACTTC
-,TRBJ2-2,TRBV11-3,-,CASSANLGELFF,TGTGCCAGCAGCGCCAACCTCGGGGAGCTGTTTTTT
many,TRBJ1-4,TRBV20-1,-,CSAGPGGAEKLFF,TGCAGTGCTGGACCGGGTGGGGCTGAAAAACTGTTTTTT
-,TRBJ1-1,TRBV29-1,-,CSVVGATEAFF,TGCAGCGTTGTCGGGGCCACTGAAGCTTTCTTT
many,TRBJ2-7,TRBV9,TRBD2,CASSVGTGGSYEQYF,TGTGCCAGCAGCGTAGGTACGGGGGGAAGCTACGAGCAGTACTTC
few,TRBJ2-2,TRBV2,-,CASSQPWATGELFF,TGTGCCAGCAGCCAACCCTGGGCGACCGGGGAGCTGTTTTTT
once,TRBJ2-5,TRBV20-1,-,CSARERRLGRETQYF,TGCAGTGCTAGAGAACGGCGACTAGGAAGAGAGACCCAGTACTTC
-,TRBJ1-4,TRBV29-1,TRBD1,CSVAIRGTGDKKLFF,TGCAGCGTTGCAATCCGCGGGACAGGGGACAAAAAACTGTTTTTT
-,TRBJ1-1,TRBV21-1,-,CASSTFMNTEAFF,TGTGCCAGCAGCACTTTCATGAACACTGAAGCTTTCTTT
-,TRBJ1-1,TRBV12-3/TRBV12-4,TRBD1,CASSLGRRGLNTEAFF,TGTGCCAGCAGTTTAGGAAGGAGGGGGCTGAACACTGAAGCTTTCTTT
-,TRBJ2-6,TRBV25-1,TRBD2,CASSLAGTGSSGANVLTF,TGTGCCAGCAGCTTAGCGGGAACAGGGAGCTCTGGGGCCAACGTCCTGACTTTC